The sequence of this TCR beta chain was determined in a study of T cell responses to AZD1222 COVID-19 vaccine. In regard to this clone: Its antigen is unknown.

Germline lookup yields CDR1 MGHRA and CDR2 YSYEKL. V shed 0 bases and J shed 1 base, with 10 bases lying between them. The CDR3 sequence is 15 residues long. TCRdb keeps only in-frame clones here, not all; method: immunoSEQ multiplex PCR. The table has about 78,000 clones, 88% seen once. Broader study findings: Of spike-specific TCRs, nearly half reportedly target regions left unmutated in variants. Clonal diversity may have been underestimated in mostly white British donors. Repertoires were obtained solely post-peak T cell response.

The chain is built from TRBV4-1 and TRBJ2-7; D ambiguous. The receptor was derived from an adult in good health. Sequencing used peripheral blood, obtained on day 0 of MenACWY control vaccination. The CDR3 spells CASSQDLGISYEQYF. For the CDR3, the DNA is TGCGCCAGCAGCCAAGATTTAGGGATTTCCTACGAGCAGTACTTC.